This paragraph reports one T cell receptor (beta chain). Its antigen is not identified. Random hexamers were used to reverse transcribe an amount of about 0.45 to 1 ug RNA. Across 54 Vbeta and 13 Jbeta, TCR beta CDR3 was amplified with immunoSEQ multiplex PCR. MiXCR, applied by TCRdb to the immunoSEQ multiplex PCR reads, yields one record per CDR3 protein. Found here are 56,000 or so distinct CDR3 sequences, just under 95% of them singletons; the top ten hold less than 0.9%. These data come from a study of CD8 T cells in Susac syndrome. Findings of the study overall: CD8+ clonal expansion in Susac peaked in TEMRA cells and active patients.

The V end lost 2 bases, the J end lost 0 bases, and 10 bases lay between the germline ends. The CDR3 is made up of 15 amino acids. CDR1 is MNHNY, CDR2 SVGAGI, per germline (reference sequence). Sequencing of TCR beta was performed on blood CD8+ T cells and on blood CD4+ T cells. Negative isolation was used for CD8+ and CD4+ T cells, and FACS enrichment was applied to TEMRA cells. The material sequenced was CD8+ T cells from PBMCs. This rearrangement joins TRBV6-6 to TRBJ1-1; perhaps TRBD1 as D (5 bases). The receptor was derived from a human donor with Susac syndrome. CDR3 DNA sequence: TGTGCCAGCAGTTACGGGGGGACGATGAACACTGAAGCTTTCTTT. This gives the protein CASSYGGTMNTEAFF.